This T cell receptor (beta chain) was found in a study of blood T cell repertoires in COVID-19. For the study at large: Sample material is recorded as cDNA or gDNA derived from T cells, B-cell-depleted T cells, or PBMCs.

The CDR3 runs 16 residues. The ends were cut back, 0 bases at V and 3 bases at J, with 12 bases in the middle. The germline V gene encodes CDR1 SGDLS and CDR2 YYNGEE. This table comes from immunoSEQ multiplex PCR, and its TCRdb copy is limited to in-frame clones, with some not included. The sample yields some 57,000 clones, 70% to 90% seen once. The chain uses TRBV9 and TRBJ1-4; D might be TRBD1 (6 bases). The source material was peripheral blood. The TCR comes from a man between 60 and 70 years old with acute or convalescent COVID-19. The CDR3 nucleotides are TGTGCCAGCAGCGTAGAATCGGGGGGCCCTAATGAAAAACTGTTTTTT. Residues: CASSVESGGPNEKLFF.